This T cell receptor (beta chain) is drawn from a study of OX40 agonist ivuxolimab in advanced cancers. About the study: As their treatment, patients were administered ivuxolimab, an agonistic anti-OX40 (CD134) antibody.

Profiled with immunoSEQ multiplex PCR; TCRdb holds only in-frame clones, not every one. The sample holds tens of thousands of clones, around 79% seen once. Deletions cut 4 bases from V and 8 bases from J, with 12 bases between. The CDR3 length is 12 residues. Germline CDR1 reads SGHDT; CDR2 reads YYEEEE. This sequence joins TRBV5-6 and TRBJ1-2, with TRBD1 as a possible D gene (5 bases). Sample: CD4+ or CD8+ T cells sorted from blood, taken in a trial of the OX40 agonist ivuxolimab. This sequence was found in an adult with an advanced solid tumor such as melanoma, head and neck, liver or kidney cancer. The CDR3 bases are TGTGCCAGCAGCCCAGGGTTCCGGGGCTACACCTTC. Amino acid sequence: CASSPGFRGYTF.